Listed below are T cell receptor beta chains from one sample, sequenced in a study of T cell responses to AZD1222 COVID-19 vaccine. Here immunoSEQ multiplex PCR was the method, and the copy in TCRdb shows in-frame clones only, minus some. The data hold about 120,000 clones, with more than 75% observed a single time. Sequencing was performed on peripheral blood, taken on day 0 of AZD1222 vaccination. The receptors shown here come from an adult in good health. Both conserved end residues are part of each CDR3. A D gene is named only where the DNA matches it firmly. Clone size is given for some rows only: seen once, a few or many times, or a class if the clone is expanded.

j_gene: TRBJ1-2
v_gene: TRBV4-1
d_gene: .
abundance: .
CDR3nt: TGCGCCAGCAGCCAAGACACGGGAATCCTCTATGGCTACACCTTC
CDR3aa: CASSQDTGILYGYTF

j_gene: TRBJ2-2
v_gene: TRBV9
d_gene: TRBD1
abundance: once
CDR3nt: TGTGCCAGCAGCGTCCCCGGGACAGGGGACACCGGGGAGCTGTTTTTT
CDR3aa: CASSVPGTGDTGELFF

j_gene: TRBJ2-1
v_gene: TRBV4-2
d_gene: TRBD2
abundance: .
CDR3nt: TGTGCCAGCAGCCATGACGGGACTATTAATGAGCAGTTCTTC
CDR3aa: CASSHDGTINEQFF

j_gene: TRBJ1-1
v_gene: TRBV7-8
d_gene: .
abundance: .
CDR3nt: TGTGCCAGCAGCTTAGAAGCGGGCTACACTGAAGCTTTCTTT
CDR3aa: CASSLEAGYTEAFF

j_gene: TRBJ2-2
v_gene: TRBV3-1/TRBV3-2
d_gene: TRBD2
abundance: .
CDR3nt: TGTGCCAGCAGCCAAGGGACTAGCGGGAGATTGGGCGGGGAGCTGTTTTTT
CDR3aa: CASSQGTSGRLGGELFF

j_gene: TRBJ2-1
v_gene: TRBV11-2
d_gene: .
abundance: few
CDR3nt: TGTGCCAGCAGCTTAGTTCTCCTAGCAGACAATGAGCAGTTCTTC
CDR3aa: CASSLVLLADNEQFF

j_gene: TRBJ1-2
v_gene: TRBV19
d_gene: .
abundance: .
CDR3nt: TGTGCCAGTAGCCCCCTTGGAAGGTATGAAGCTAACTATGGCTACACCTTC
CDR3aa: CASSPLGRYEANYGYTF

j_gene: TRBJ2-5
v_gene: TRBV29-1
d_gene: .
abundance: .
CDR3nt: TGCAGCGTTCCAGACAGGGAGGGACCCCAAGAGACCCAGTACTTC
CDR3aa: CSVPDREGPQETQYF

j_gene: TRBJ2-5
v_gene: TRBV20-1
d_gene: .
abundance: .
CDR3nt: TGCAGTGCTAGGGGAGAGACCCAGTACTTC
CDR3aa: CSARGETQYF

j_gene: TRBJ1-1
v_gene: TRBV6-5
d_gene: .
abundance: .
CDR3nt: TGTGCCAGCAGTTACGTGTCGAACACTGAAGCTTTCTTT
CDR3aa: CASSYVSNTEAFF

j_gene: TRBJ1-5
v_gene: TRBV3-1/TRBV3-2
d_gene: .
abundance: .
CDR3nt: TGTGCCAGCAGCCAATTTTGGGACCCAAAGGCCGGGCAGCCCCAGCATTTT
CDR3aa: CASSQFWDPKAGQPQHF

j_gene: TRBJ1-5
v_gene: TRBV29-1
d_gene: TRBD1
abundance: once
CDR3nt: TGCAGCGTTGGGGAAGGGGGCAGTCAGCCCCAGCATTTT
CDR3aa: CSVGEGGSQPQHF

j_gene: TRBJ1-4
v_gene: TRBV11-2
d_gene: TRBD1
abundance: .
CDR3nt: TGTGCCAGCAGCTTTCTAGGAAGAGGACAGGGTGTGAAGAATGAAAAACTGTTTTTT
CDR3aa: CASSFLGRGQGVKNEKLFF

j_gene: TRBJ2-3
v_gene: TRBV19
d_gene: .
abundance: .
CDR3nt: TGTGCCAATCACCCTAGCACAGATACGCAGTATTTT
CDR3aa: CANHPSTDTQYF

j_gene: TRBJ2-1
v_gene: TRBV5-1
d_gene: TRBD1
abundance: .
CDR3nt: TGCGCCAGCAGTCCACAGGGGAGAGACTATTACAATGAGCAGTTCTTC
CDR3aa: CASSPQGRDYYNEQFF

j_gene: TRBJ1-6
v_gene: TRBV5-4
d_gene: TRBD1
abundance: .
CDR3nt: TGTGCCAGCAGCCCGGGCGGGACAGGGTATAATTCACCCCTCCACTTT
CDR3aa: CASSPGGTGYNSPLHF

j_gene: TRBJ1-2
v_gene: TRBV7-8
d_gene: .
abundance: .
CDR3nt: TGTGCCAGCAGCTTAGTTCGGCAACATGGCTACACCTTC
CDR3aa: CASSLVRQHGYTF

j_gene: TRBJ2-5
v_gene: TRBV2
d_gene: TRBD1
abundance: .
CDR3nt: TGTGCCAGCAGGGACAGGGCTCAAGAGACCCAGTACTTC
CDR3aa: CASRDRAQETQYF

j_gene: TRBJ2-3
v_gene: TRBV7-2
d_gene: .
abundance: once
CDR3nt: TGTGCCAGCAGCTTTCTAAGGGCCGGAGATACGCAGTATTTT
CDR3aa: CASSFLRAGDTQYF

j_gene: TRBJ1-4
v_gene: TRBV4-1
d_gene: .
abundance: .
CDR3nt: TGCGCCAGCAGCCAAGTAGGGGGGGGACTGGAGAATGAAAAACTGTTTTTT
CDR3aa: CASSQVGGGLENEKLFF

j_gene: TRBJ2-7
v_gene: TRBV12-3/TRBV12-4
d_gene: .
abundance: .
CDR3nt: TGTGCCACCAGCGGAGCCTTTACGAAGCAGTACTTC
CDR3aa: CATSGAFTKQYF

j_gene: TRBJ1-1
v_gene: TRBV28
d_gene: .
abundance: .
CDR3nt: TGTGCCAGCAGTTTAGTCGGACAGATGAACACTGAAGCTTTCTTT
CDR3aa: CASSLVGQMNTEAFF

j_gene: TRBJ2-1
v_gene: TRBV3-1/TRBV3-2
d_gene: TRBD2
abundance: .
CDR3nt: TGTGCCAGCGGTTATATCGGGGGGGCCCACTACAATGAGCAGTTCTTC
CDR3aa: CASGYIGGAHYNEQFF

j_gene: TRBJ2-2
v_gene: TRBV9
d_gene: .
abundance: .
CDR3nt: TGTGCCAGCAGCGTAGTTGGCAGGGGAGGCACCGGGGAGCTGTTTTTT
CDR3aa: CASSVVGRGGTGELFF

j_gene: TRBJ2-5
v_gene: TRBV2
d_gene: .
abundance: .
CDR3nt: TGTGCCAGCAGTGGTAGGGAAGAGACCCAGTACTTC
CDR3aa: CASSGREETQYF

j_gene: TRBJ2-1
v_gene: TRBV7-2
d_gene: TRBD2
abundance: .
CDR3nt: TGTGCCAGCAGACTAAGCGGGGGGGGATACAATGAGCAGTTCTTC
CDR3aa: CASRLSGGGYNEQFF

j_gene: TRBJ2-2
v_gene: TRBV6-5
d_gene: .
abundance: .
CDR3nt: TGTGCCAGCACCTTTGTCAGGGATTCCGGGGAGCTGTTTTTT
CDR3aa: CASTFVRDSGELFF

j_gene: TRBJ1-2
v_gene: TRBV19
d_gene: .
abundance: .
CDR3nt: TGTGCCAGTAGGATCAGGGAGACTCTCTATGGCTACACCTTC
CDR3aa: CASRIRETLYGYTF

j_gene: TRBJ1-6
v_gene: TRBV12-5
d_gene: .
abundance: .
CDR3nt: TGTGCTAGTGGTTTTGGGGGACCTAATTCACCCCTCCACTTT
CDR3aa: CASGFGGPNSPLHF

j_gene: TRBJ2-2
v_gene: TRBV9
d_gene: TRBD1
abundance: .
CDR3nt: TGTGCCAGCAGCCCGGGACAGCCTTACACCGGGGAGCTGTTTTTT
CDR3aa: CASSPGQPYTGELFF

j_gene: TRBJ2-5
v_gene: TRBV6-1
d_gene: TRBD2
abundance: .
CDR3nt: TGTGCCAGCAGTGGGGAACTAGCGGGGGGCGGCGAGACCCAGTACTTC
CDR3aa: CASSGELAGGGETQYF

j_gene: TRBJ1-2
v_gene: TRBV14
d_gene: TRBD1
abundance: .
CDR3nt: TGTGCCAGCAGCCAAGTGACAGGGCCGGGCGGCTACACCTTC
CDR3aa: CASSQVTGPGGYTF

j_gene: TRBJ2-7
v_gene: TRBV7-2
d_gene: TRBD2
abundance: .
CDR3nt: TGTGCCAGCAGCTTCCGAGCGGGAGGTACCTACGAGCAGTACTTC
CDR3aa: CASSFRAGGTYEQYF

j_gene: TRBJ2-5
v_gene: TRBV19
d_gene: .
abundance: .
CDR3nt: TGTGCCAGTAGTATAGGTACAGGGTTTCAAGAGACCCAGTACTTC
CDR3aa: CASSIGTGFQETQYF

j_gene: TRBJ1-1
v_gene: TRBV7-9
d_gene: .
abundance: .
CDR3nt: TGTGCCAGCAGCTTAGGCAGGGTGGCTGAAGCTTTCTTT
CDR3aa: CASSLGRVAEAFF

j_gene: TRBJ1-5
v_gene: TRBV6-6
d_gene: .
abundance: .
CDR3nt: TGTGCCAGCAGTCCGCTGGGGTCGGAGGGTAGCAATCAGCCCCAGCATTTT
CDR3aa: CASSPLGSEGSNQPQHF

j_gene: TRBJ2-7
v_gene: TRBV10-3
d_gene: .
abundance: .
CDR3nt: TGTGCCATCAGTGAGTCGTTAGGGTCCATCTCCTACGAGCAGTACTTC
CDR3aa: CAISESLGSISYEQYF

j_gene: TRBJ2-7
v_gene: TRBV29-1
d_gene: TRBD1
abundance: .
CDR3nt: TGCAGCGTTGGAGGTAGGACAGGGGTGCCCGAGCAGTACTTC
CDR3aa: CSVGGRTGVPEQYF

j_gene: TRBJ1-2
v_gene: TRBV7-6
d_gene: .
abundance: .
CDR3nt: TGTGCCAGCAGTCCGGGGGTTGCGGGAGTTTATGGCTACACCTTC
CDR3aa: CASSPGVAGVYGYTF

j_gene: TRBJ2-1
v_gene: TRBV9
d_gene: .
abundance: .
CDR3nt: TGTGCCAGCAGCGTAGGCCCAACCTCCTACAATGAGCAGTTCTTC
CDR3aa: CASSVGPTSYNEQFF

j_gene: TRBJ1-6
v_gene: TRBV7-2
d_gene: .
abundance: .
CDR3nt: TGTGCCAGCAGCTTAGTCTTGACCGGGACGAGAAATTCACCCCTCCACTTT
CDR3aa: CASSLVLTGTRNSPLHF